Following are 25 T cell receptor beta chains from one sample sequenced in a study of blood T cell repertoires in COVID-19. Clones were read by immunoSEQ multiplex PCR, and TCRdb kept only the in-frame ones, dropping some. Of over 60,000 clones detected, under 95% appear once; the ten largest clones hold over 0.95%. Sequences were obtained from peripheral blood. The receptors were sampled from a man aged 60 to 75 with acute or convalescent COVID-19.

This clone was seen once. The rearrangement joins TRBV29-1 to TRBJ1-5, with D possibly being TRBD1 (5 bases). CDR3 length: 12 amino acids. Trimming pared 6 bases from V and 4 bases from J, leaving 10 bases between. Germline CDR1 reads SQVTM; CDR2 reads ANQGSEA. The CDR3 sequence is CSVGVLNQPQHF. In nucleotides, the CDR3 is TGCAGCGTAGGGGTTTTAAATCAGCCCCAGCATTTT.

V usage is TRBV2 and J usage is TRBJ1-5; D not certain. CDR1 is SNHLY, CDR2 FYNNEI, per germline. This CDR3 is 14 amino acids long. V dropped 4 bases and J dropped 5 bases, with 12 bases sitting between them. In nucleotides, the CDR3 is TGTGCCAGCAGTGGGTTCAGGCAGGATCAGCCCCAGCATTTT. Translated, it gives CASSGFRQDQPQHF.

The chain couples TRBV5-1 to TRBJ2-6; TRBD1 is a possible D gene (5 bases). CDR3 length: 15 residues. V lost 0 bases, J lost 2 bases, and 6 bases lay in between. In germline, CDR1 is SGHRS, CDR2 YFSETQ. This CDR3 reads CASSLEGPGANVLTF. Here the CDR3 DNA reads TGCGCCAGCAGCTTGGAGGGGCCTGGGGCCAACGTCCTGACTTTC. The complete variable domain, with remaining parts taken from reference TRBV5-1 and TRBJ2-6, reads KAGVTQTPRYLIKTRGQQVTLSCSPISGHRSVSWYQQTPGQGLQFLFEYFSETQRNKGNFPGRFSGRQFSNSRSEMNVSTLELGDSALYLCASSLEGPGANVLTFGAGSRLTVL.

V gene TRBV6-5 combines with J gene TRBJ2-5; 7 positions match TRBD1. The germline V gene encodes CDR1 MNHEY and CDR2 SVGAGI. The CDR3 contains 11 residues. The J segment lost 5 bases and the V segment lost 6 bases, leaving 0 bases of the junction unmatched. DNA for the CDR3: TGTGCCAGCAGGACAGGGGAGACCCAGTACTTC. The encoded protein is CASRTGETQYF.

This clone was picked up a small number of times. This rearrangement joins TRBV5-8 to TRBJ2-3; TRBD2 matches at 8 bases. The germline V gene has CDR1 SGHTS and CDR2 YDEGEE. The CDR3 length is 16 residues. After removal of 0 bases from V and 2 bases from J, the junction contained 5 bases not matched to a gene. The CDR3 is CASSLGTGGFTDTQYF. The CDR3 coding sequence is TGTGCCAGCAGCTTGGGAACGGGGGGGTTCACAGATACGCAGTATTTT.

The table lists this clone with a count of one. V usage is TRBV7-9 and J usage is TRBJ1-1; maybe TRBD1 (5 bases). The CDR3 is made up of 15 amino acids. CDR1 and CDR2 (germline): SEHNR, FQNEAQ (reference sequence). Trimming left V 5 bases short and J 4 bases short, with 17 bases between. The CDR3 is CASSVSGKGGTEAFF. The CDR3 DNA reads as TGTGCCAGCAGCGTATCAGGGAAAGGCGGCACTGAAGCTTTCTTT.

The chain is built from TRBV11-2 and TRBJ1-3, with TRBD1 matching over 7 bases. The ends lost 1 base at V and 5 bases at J; junction bases unmatched: 5. The V gene's germline CDR1 is SGHAT and CDR2 FQNNGV. The CDR3 consists of 15 residues. CDR3 sequence: CASSLGGGARNTIYF. The CDR3 nucleotides read TGTGCCAGCAGCTTAGGAGGGGGCGCGAGAAACACCATATATTTT.

The V gene is TRBV7-9, the J gene TRBJ1-2; tentative D call: TRBD1 (6 bases). V lost 5 bases and J lost 0, with 13 bases in between. Germline CDR1 reads SEHNR; CDR2 reads FQNEAQ (reference sequence). CDR3 length: 15 residues. CDR3 DNA sequence: TGTGCCAGCAGCCGAGGACAGCTAACTAACTATGGCTACACCTTC. This encodes CASSRGQLTNYGYTF.

The V and J genes are TRBV19 and TRBJ2-7; 10 bases align to TRBD1. Germline trimming cut 9 bases from V and 3 bases from J; bases unmatched to any gene: 8. The CDR3 consists of 14 residues. From germline, CDR1 is LNHDA and CDR2 SQIVND (reference sequence). The CDR3 region has the DNA TGTGCCAGCTCGGGACAGGGGTCCTACTACGAGCAGTACTTC. Translated: CASSGQGSYYEQYF.

The genes are TRBV19 and TRBJ1-1, with D perhaps matching TRBD1 (6 bases). Germline CDR1 is LNHDA and CDR2 is SQIVND (reference sequence). The CDR3 is 15 amino acids. The V and J ends lost 6 bases and 0 bases respectively, with 14 bases between them. This CDR3 is CASRTGSLMNTEAFF. The CDR3 nucleotides read TGTGCCAGTAGGACAGGCAGCCTGATGAACACTGAAGCTTTCTTT.

The chain joins TRBV30 to TRBJ1-4; 8 bases are shared with TRBD1. The germline V gene encodes CDR1 GTSNPN and CDR2 SVGIG (reference sequence). The ends lost 4 bases at V and 0 bases at J; junction bases unmatched: 4. This CDR3 region has 15 residues. The CDR3 is CAWNRGAATNEKLFF. The CDR3 nucleotides are TGTGCCTGGAACAGGGGGGCTGCAACTAATGAAAAACTGTTTTTT.

The rearrangement links TRBV7-2 to TRBJ2-7; the D is unclear. This CDR3 is 14 amino acids long. The germline V gene encodes CDR1 SGHTA and CDR2 FQGNSA. V lost 1 base and J 1 base, leaving 8 bases between the germline ends. CDR3 sequence: CASSLGQRSYEQYF. The CDR3 nucleotides are TGTGCCAGCAGCTTAGGTCAGCGATCCTACGAGCAGTACTTC.

J is TRBJ1-1 and V is TRBV30, with unresolved D. Trimming cost V 6 bases and J 1 base, with 15 bases left between them. This CDR3 has 14 residues. Germline V gene sequence: CDR1 GTSNPN, CDR2 SVGIG (reference sequence). The CDR3 bases are TGTGCCTGCCAAACAGACAACCCGAACACTGAAGCTTTCTTT. Translation gives CACQTDNPNTEAFF.

The J gene is TRBJ1-2, the V gene TRBV29-1; D is undetermined. CDR1 is SQVTM, CDR2 ANQGSEA, per germline. Trimming removed 0 bases at V and 4 bases at J, with 12 bases between. The CDR3 has 14 amino acids. As DNA, the CDR3 is TGCAGCGTTGAAGAATACCAGGTACCCTATGGCTACACCTTC. It codes for CSVEEYQVPYGYTF.

V is TRBV24-1 and J is TRBJ1-6; D ambiguous. Germline V gene lookup returns CDR1 KGHDR and CDR2 SFDVKD. The V end lost 0 bases, the J end lost 6 bases, and 11 bases lay between the germline ends. CDR3 length equals 16 residues. CDR3 nucleotide sequence: TGTGCCACCAGTGATTTGCCTATACAGAGTAATTCACCCCTCCACTTT. It codes for CATSDLPIQSNSPLHF.

The CDR3: CASRLSQGLTDTQYF. In DNA form, the CDR3 reads TGTGCCAGCAGACTTAGTCAGGGTTTGACAGATACGCAGTATTTT. The chain is built from TRBV6-5 and TRBJ2-3; tentative D call: TRBD1 (5 bases). The CDR3 loop spans 15 amino acids. The germline gives CDR1 MNHEY, CDR2 SVGAGI. V was pared by 6 bases and J by 3 bases, with 16 bases between.

This clone was detected only a few times. The CDR3 is CASSTRRKGTDNSPLHF. The CDR3, as DNA: TGTGCCAGCAGTACCCGGAGGAAGGGGACAGATAATTCACCCCTCCACTTT. The chain uses TRBV2 and TRBJ1-6, with 7 bases matching TRBD1. The ends lost 5 bases at V and 5 bases at J; junction bases unmatched: 12. CDR3 size: 17 residues. The germline V gene encodes CDR1 SNHLY and CDR2 FYNNEI.

The chain employs TRBV19 and TRBJ1-1; 10 bases are a match to TRBD1. Per the germline V gene, CDR1 is LNHDA and CDR2 is SQIVND (reference sequence). The CDR3 consists of 14 residues. Trimming took 10 bases from V and 0 from J; bases not matched to a gene: 5. Written as DNA, the CDR3 is TGTGCCACGGGACAGGGGATGCTGAACACTGAAGCTTTCTTT. Translation: CATGQGMLNTEAFF.

V is TRBV2 and J is TRBJ1-5, with a tentative D call TRBD1 (5 bases). Germline values: CDR1 SNHLY, CDR2 FYNNEI. The CDR3 has 14 amino acids. The ends were cut back, 5 bases at V and 11 bases at J, with 19 bases in the middle. The CDR3 nucleotides are TGTGCCAGCAGTTCATCTACAGGTCCAGGGACCCAGCATTTT. Protein sequence: CASSSSTGPGTQHF.

Worth noting for this clone: At one end the junction does not follow the germline gene, possibly because of a read error. The CDR3 here is CASTENPGYEQYF. The CDR3, as DNA: TGTGCCAGCACTGAAAACCCAGGTTACGAGCAGTACTTC. This rearrangement joins TRBV2 to TRBJ2-7; no definite D call. CDR3 size: 13 residues. Germline-derived CDR1 and CDR2 are SNHLY and FYNNEI. Looking up the rest from reference TRBV2 and TRBJ2-7 gives the full variable domain: EPEVTQTPSHQVTQMGQEVILRCVPISNHLYFYWYRQILGQKVEFLVSFYNNEISEKSEIFDDQFSVERPDGSNFTLKIRSTKLEDSAMYFCASTENPGYEQYFGPGTRLTVT.

This clone has a handful of counts. V gene TRBV30 combines with J gene TRBJ2-7, with no clear D. CDR3 length: 14 amino acids. V was clipped by 3 bases and J by 0 bases, with 12 bases between them. Germline values: CDR1 GTSNPN, CDR2 SVGIG (reference sequence). The CDR3 region has the DNA TGTGCCTGGAGGGGCCCCCTGAGCTCCTACGAGCAGTACTTC. This translates into CAWRGPLSSYEQYF.

The gene calls are TRBV6-5 and TRBJ1-1; TRBD1 matches at 8 bases. With V trimmed by 6 bases and J by 0 bases, 6 bases remained unmatched. The germline gives CDR1 MNHEY, CDR2 SVGAGI. This CDR3 is built from 15 residues. Written as DNA, the CDR3 is TGTGCCAGCAGGCCAACAGGGGGGGTGAACACTGAAGCTTTCTTT. It translates to CASRPTGGVNTEAFF.

This sequence joins TRBV5-1 and TRBJ1-1, with a possible D match to TRBD1 (6 bases). The germline V gene has CDR1 SGHRS and CDR2 YFSETQ. The CDR3 spans 13 residues. Trimming cost V 1 base and J 4 bases, with 8 bases left between them. In DNA form, the CDR3 reads TGCGCCAGCAGCTTGAAAGGGGGCACTGAAGCTTTCTTT. Residues: CASSLKGGTEAFF.

V gene TRBV29-1 combines with J gene TRBJ2-7; TRBD1 matches 8 bases. This CDR3 is 12 amino acids long. Germline lookup yields CDR1 SQVTM and CDR2 ANQGSEA. J lost 2 bases, V lost 5 bases, and 2 bases had no gene match. The CDR3 loop reads CSVMDRAYEQYF. CDR3 nucleotide sequence: TGCAGCGTTATGGACAGGGCCTACGAGCAGTACTTC.

V is TRBV19 and J is TRBJ1-2; D is unclear. The CDR3 sequence is 14 residues long. CDR1 and CDR2 (germline): LNHDA, SQIVND (reference sequence). The germline V and J ends were trimmed by 5 bases and 4 bases, with 14 bases remaining between them. The CDR3 region is CASSPRGEGYGYTF. The CDR3 nucleotides read TGTGCCAGTAGTCCTCGGGGAGAGGGCTATGGCTACACCTTC.